These T cell receptor beta chains were read from a single sample in a study of cytomegalovirus exposure and HLA in healthy donors. TCRdb keeps only in-frame clones here, not all; method: immunoSEQ multiplex PCR. The data contain about 95,000 clones, roughly four fifths of them singletons. The sequenced sample was PBMCs. The receptor set was obtained from a man under 40 in good health and CMV-seropositive. CDR3s leave out the opening cysteine and the closing phenylalanine or tryptophan.

J gene | V gene | CDR3 protein
TRBJ2-1 | TRBV27 | ASSITGTSASPSGNEQF
TRBJ2-1 | TRBV10-3 | AIRRGLLAGDSDEQF
TRBJ2-5 | TRBV5-1 | ASSSRLAGAGEETQY
TRBJ1-4 | TRBV5-1 | ASSLRGTENEKLF
TRBJ2-7 | TRBV7-9 | ASSLGPGSYEQY
TRBJ1-4 | TRBV27 | ASSFEGAREKLF
TRBJ1-5 | TRBV7-9 | ASSSSGWPQH
TRBJ2-1 | TRBV14 | ASSHRLAGYNEQF
TRBJ2-7 | TRBV28 | ASSTGDWKQY
TRBJ2-3 | TRBV11-2 | ASSLELAARTDTQY
TRBJ2-7 | TRBV5-8 | ASSLETAYEQY
TRBJ2-2 | TRBV5-1 | ASSPGTADTGELF
TRBJ2-3 | TRBV5-6 | ASTPSVSTDTQY
TRBJ2-1 | TRBV5-4 | ASSFKSTSGSYNEQF
TRBJ2-1 | TRBV7-9 | ASSLVDRGAYNEQF
TRBJ2-5 | TRBV11-2 | ASSFRQGQETQY
TRBJ1-5 | TRBV30 | AWNRGLGNQPQH
TRBJ1-1 | TRBV5-1 | ASSPGTGNTEAF
TRBJ1-1 | TRBV18 | ASSYGQGRNTEAF
TRBJ1-1 | TRBV9 | ASSVAPRRTGETEAF
TRBJ2-1 | TRBV5-6 | ASGTGLAGSLSSYNEQF
TRBJ2-2 | TRBV6-1 | ASNPLSGSGGELF
TRBJ2-1 | TRBV10-1 | ASSRGTRNEQF
TRBJ2-7 | TRBV5-1 | ASSLYAGGGREQY
TRBJ2-1 | TRBV28 | ASSSAGGRYNEQF
TRBJ1-5 | TRBV5-8 | ASSSGGGSNQPQH
TRBJ2-1 | TRBV18 | ASSPVAGGGNEQF